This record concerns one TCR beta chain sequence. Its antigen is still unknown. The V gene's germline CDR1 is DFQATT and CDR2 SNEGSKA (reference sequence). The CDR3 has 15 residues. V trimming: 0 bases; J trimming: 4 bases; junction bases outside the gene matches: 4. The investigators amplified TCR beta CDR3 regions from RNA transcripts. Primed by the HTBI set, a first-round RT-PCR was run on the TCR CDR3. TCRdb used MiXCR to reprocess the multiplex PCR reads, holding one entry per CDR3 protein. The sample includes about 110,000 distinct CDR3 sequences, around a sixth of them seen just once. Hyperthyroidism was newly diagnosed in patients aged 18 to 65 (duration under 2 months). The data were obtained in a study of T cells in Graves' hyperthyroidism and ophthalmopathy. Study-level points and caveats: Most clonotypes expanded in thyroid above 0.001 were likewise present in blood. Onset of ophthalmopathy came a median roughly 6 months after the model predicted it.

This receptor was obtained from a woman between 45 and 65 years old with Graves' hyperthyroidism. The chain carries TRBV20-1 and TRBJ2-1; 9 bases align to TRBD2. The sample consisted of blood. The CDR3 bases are TGCAGTGCTAGAGACCCGACTAGCGGATACAATGAGCAGTTCTTC. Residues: CSARDPTSGYNEQFF.